The 20 T cell receptor beta chains reported below all come from one sample, sequenced in a study of CD8 T cells in ankylosing spondylitis. TCRdb itself ran the 5' RACE reads through MiXCR, one entry per CDR3 protein. The sample has about 360,000 distinct CDR3 sequences; approximately 22% are singletons. The material sequenced was blood, either unsorted or a sorted T cell fraction (not recorded which). These receptor sequences come from a male donor with ankylosing spondylitis or in good health (not recorded which).

This clonotype was picked up a small number of times. The chain is built from TRBV20-1 and TRBJ1-3; TRBD1 is a possible D gene (5 bases). Germline values: CDR1 DFQATT, CDR2 SNEGSKA (reference sequence). Deletions cut 3 bases from V and 9 bases from J, with 15 bases between. This CDR3 region has 13 residues. The CDR3 spells CSAREGAKSTIYF. The CDR3 DNA is TGCAGTGCTAGGGAAGGGGCCAAAAGCACCATATATTTT.

This clonotype has just a few counts. The chain couples TRBV27 to TRBJ2-7; D remains unclear. CDR1 is MNHEY and CDR2 is SMNVEV in the germline V gene (reference sequence). V was cut by 3 bases and J by 2 bases, with 17 bases left in between. The CDR3 spans 16 residues. The CDR3 sequence: CASSFLPTQKPYEQYF. In nucleotides, the CDR3 is TGTGCCAGCAGTTTCCTCCCGACGCAGAAACCCTACGAGCAGTACTTC.

This clonotype was observed a few times. The rearrangement joins TRBV20-1 to TRBJ2-1, with D tentatively TRBD2 (6 bases). V was pared by 6 bases and J by 1 base, with 16 bases between. This CDR3 has 15 amino acids. Germline-derived CDR1 and CDR2 are DFQATT and SNEGSKA (reference sequence). The CDR3 nucleotides are TGCAGTGCCCACGCGCCCGGGGGTTCCTACAATGAGCAGTTCTTC. Its translation: CSAHAPGGSYNEQFF.

The chain recombines TRBV10-2 with TRBJ2-7; D is uncertain. This CDR3 contains 14 residues. Deletions cut 8 bases from V and 4 bases from J, with 18 bases between. Germline loops: CDR1 WSHSY, CDR2 SAAADI. The chain's CDR3 is CASGTPSENYEQYF. The CDR3 nucleotides are TGCGCCAGCGGTACGCCCTCAGAAAATTACGAGCAGTACTTC.

This clonotype was seen a handful of times. The V call is TRBV7-8, the J call TRBJ2-5; 7 positions match TRBD2. Trimming removed 2 bases from V and 5 bases from J; junction bases left unmatched: 32. CDR1 is SGHVS and CDR2 is FQNEAQ in the germline V gene. The CDR3 has 23 residues. The CDR3 loop reads CASSLFGSVGRETQRSSRETQYF. In DNA form, the CDR3 reads TGTGCCAGCAGCTTATTCGGATCTGTAGGGAGGGAGACCCAGCGGTCGTCGAGGGAGACCCAGTACTTC.

This clonotype was seen only a few times. The CDR3 spells CASSFHRGTYEQYF. The DNA of the CDR3 is TGTGCCAGCAGCTTCCACAGGGGGACCTACGAGCAGTACTTC. The V gene is TRBV11-2, the J gene TRBJ2-7; 8 bases match TRBD1. Per germline, CDR1 SGHAT and CDR2 FQNNGV. The CDR3 has 14 residues. With 3 bases clipped from V and 2 bases from J, the junction kept 3 bases outside the gene matches.

This clonotype has more than one count but fewer than ten. The J gene is TRBJ2-6, the V gene TRBV12-3 or TRBV12-4; D is unclear. Trimming stripped 6 bases from V and 0 bases from J, with 9 bases between. The CDR3 spans 15 residues. In DNA, the CDR3 is TGTGCCAGCAGCTTGGCCTACTCTGGGGCCAACGTCCTGACTTTC. Amino acid sequence: CASSLAYSGANVLTF.

This clonotype was picked up a small number of times. V gene TRBV5-6 combines with J gene TRBJ2-7; TRBD1 matches at 8 bases. J lost 7 bases, V lost 5 bases, and 11 bases had no gene match. The CDR3 length is 14 residues. From germline, CDR1 is SGHDT and CDR2 YYEEEE. Here the CDR3 DNA reads TGTGCCAGCAGACAAGGACAGGGATTTCGGGAGCAGTACTTC. This sequence encodes CASRQGQGFREQYF. Using reference TRBV5-6 and TRBJ2-7 for the parts outside the CDR3, the full variable domain is DAGVTQSPTHLIKTRGQQVTLRCSPKSGHDTVSWYQQALGQGPQFIFQYYEEEERQRGNFPDRFSGHQFPNYSSELNVNALLLGDSALYLCASRQGQGFREQYFGPGTRLTVT.

This clonotype showed up just a few times. This sequence joins TRBV3-1 and TRBJ2-1, with 9 nucleotides matching TRBD1. V lost 3 bases, J lost 2 bases, and 8 bases stayed unmatched. Germline loops: CDR1 LGHDT, CDR2 YNNKEL (reference sequence). This CDR3 has 17 residues. The CDR3 loop is CASSHPEQGAPYNEQFF. For the CDR3, the DNA is TGTGCCAGCAGCCATCCAGAACAGGGGGCCCCCTACAATGAGCAGTTCTTC.

This clonotype was detected ten times or more. This chain links TRBV28 with TRBJ2-7; 11 bases fit TRBD1. Germline loops: CDR1 MDHEN, CDR2 SYDVKM. Germline trimming cut 3 bases from V and 7 bases from J; bases unmatched to any gene: 5. The CDR3 is made up of 14 amino acids. CDR3 protein: CASSFTGTGGEQYF. CDR3 nucleotides: TGTGCCAGCAGTTTCACCGGGACAGGGGGGGAGCAGTACTTC.

In this sample, this clonotype turned up a few times. This rearrangement joins TRBV2 to TRBJ2-6; D assignment may be TRBD1 or TRBD2 (5 bases each). The CDR3 totals 14 residues. V lost 7 bases, J lost 9 bases, and 16 bases lay in between. Germline V gene data show CDR1 as SNHLY and CDR2 as FYNNEI. CDR3 coding DNA: TGTGCCAGCACAATGGGGACGGGGCTCAACGTCCTGACTTTC. Translating it yields CASTMGTGLNVLTF.

The chain couples TRBV12-3 or TRBV12-4 to TRBJ1-5; 7 bases map to TRBD1. This CDR3 comprises 16 residues. With V trimmed by 5 bases and J by 6 bases, 13 bases remained unmatched. The CDR3 region has the DNA TGTGCCAGCAGTCCCCCCGGGGAGGGGGCATGTCAGCCCCAGCATTTT. This gives the protein CASSPPGEGACQPQHF.

The chain employs TRBV6-4 and TRBJ2-7; D uncertain. The V and J ends lost 5 bases and 5 bases respectively, with 10 bases between them. The germline V gene has CDR1 MRHNA and CDR2 SNTAGT. This CDR3 is built from 12 residues. The CDR3 spells CASSPKMDEQYF. CDR3 coding DNA: TGTGCCAGCAGTCCCAAGATGGACGAGCAGTACTTC.

The table lists this clonotype with a few counts. The J gene is TRBJ2-2, the V gene TRBV29-1, with a weak D call TRBD2 (6 bases). The CDR3 is 13 amino acids. V was clipped by 7 bases and J by 3 bases, with 12 bases between them. Germline CDR1 and CDR2: SQVTM and ANQGSEA. The CDR3 is CSGWDSYTGELFF. The CDR3 nucleotides read TGCAGCGGATGGGACTCGTACACCGGGGAGCTGTTTTTT.

This clonotype was seen more than once but under ten times. The V and J genes are TRBV10-1 and TRBJ2-1; a weak D match, TRBD1 (6 bases). Germline loops: CDR1 WNHNN, CDR2 SYGVQD (reference sequence). V lost 2 bases, J lost 4 bases, and 12 bases lay in between. The CDR3 contains 15 residues. CDR3 sequence (DNA): TGCGCCAGCAGTGAGCTTCAGGACAGATACAATGAGCAGTTCTTC. Translation: CASSELQDRYNEQFF.

This clonotype was counted a few times. The V gene is TRBV12-3 or TRBV12-4, the J gene TRBJ2-3; TRBD2 matches at 7 bases. The junction had 19 bases not matched to a gene; V was cut back by 5 bases and J by 2 bases. This CDR3 region has 19 residues. The CDR3 DNA sequence: TGTGCCAGCAGTGCGGGGAGGTTCGGGACTACGAACGACACAGATACGCAGTATTTT. The encoded protein is CASSAGRFGTTNDTDTQYF.

V usage is TRBV29-1 and J usage is TRBJ2-7; 8 nucleotides align to TRBD1. The germline gives CDR1 SQVTM, CDR2 ANQGSEA. The V segment lost 6 bases and the J segment 5 bases; nucleotides outside the gene matches: 12. The CDR3 has 14 residues. The CDR3 bases are TGCAGCGTCCGACCGGGCAGGGGGCCACACGAGCAGTACTTC. This gives the protein CSVRPGRGPHEQYF.

Only a few counts were recorded for this clonotype. This chain uses TRBV20-1 with TRBJ2-7; maybe TRBD2 (5 bases). Germline V lookup: CDR1 DFQATT, CDR2 SNEGSKA (reference sequence). V was trimmed by 0 bases and J by 2 bases, leaving 14 bases between them. The CDR3 is made up of 15 amino acids. The CDR3 loop is CSARDPEDLTYEQYF. CDR3 nucleotide sequence: TGCAGTGCTAGAGACCCGGAGGACTTAACCTACGAGCAGTACTTC.

V and J are TRBV20-1 and TRBJ2-7; D ambiguous. The CDR3 spans 13 residues. Germline assignment: CDR1 DFQATT and CDR2 SNEGSKA (reference sequence). Trimming took off 3 bases at V and 0 bases at J, with 9 bases between the two ends. CDR3 region: CSARSYDSYEQYF. The CDR3 nucleotides read TGCAGTGCTAGGTCGTATGACTCCTACGAGCAGTACTTC.

V and J are TRBV27 and TRBJ2-1, with TRBD2 identical over 11 bases. The CDR3 is 17 residues long. Germline values: CDR1 MNHEY, CDR2 SMNVEV (reference sequence). The V and J ends lost 6 bases and 5 bases, in that order; junction bases with no gene match: 12. Here the CDR3 DNA reads TGTGCCAGCAGCACCCTAGCGGGGGGCCTGAATAACAATGAGCAGTTCTTC. Translation gives CASSTLAGGLNNNEQFF.